This entry lists 16 T cell receptor beta chains sequenced from one sample in a study of OX40 agonist ivuxolimab in advanced cancers. TCRdb's copy holds only in-frame clones and misses some; the assay was immunoSEQ multiplex PCR. There are 30,000 to 45,000 clones in the sample; about 86% occur only once, and roughly 2.6% lies in the top ten. Source: CD4+ or CD8+ T cells sorted from blood, taken in a trial of the OX40 agonist ivuxolimab. The receptor set was obtained from an adult with an advanced solid tumor such as melanoma, head and neck, liver or kidney cancer.

The table lists this clone with a few counts. The chain recombines TRBV7-3 with TRBJ2-1; 10 bases are a match to TRBD1. With V trimmed by 4 bases and J by 7 bases, 1 base remained unmatched. The germline V gene encodes CDR1 SGHTA and CDR2 FQGTGA. The CDR3 runs 13 residues. CDR3 amino acids: CASSSGQGNEQFF. The CDR3 nucleotides are TGTGCCAGCAGCTCGGGACAGGGGAATGAGCAGTTCTTC.

The chain uses TRBV7-2 and TRBJ1-3, with no clear D. The germline gives CDR1 SGHTA, CDR2 FQGNSA. This CDR3 comprises 15 residues. The V gene lost 2 bases and the J gene lost 2 bases, with 10 bases spanning the gap. The CDR3 sequence: CASSLWGSTGNTIYF. CDR3 in DNA: TGTGCCAGCAGCTTATGGGGATCTACTGGAAACACCATATATTTT.

The genes are TRBV10-1 and TRBJ1-5, with D maybe TRBD1 (6 bases). Germline CDR1 is WNHNN and CDR2 is SYGVQD (reference sequence). The CDR3 runs 12 residues. V lost 6 bases, J lost 8 bases, and 11 bases lay in between. CDR3 amino acids: CASSAQGEPQHF. The CDR3 DNA is TGCGCCAGCAGCGCACAGGGAGAGCCCCAGCATTTT.

This clone was observed once. The chain links TRBV5-1 to TRBJ1-3; D may be TRBD1 (5 bases). Per germline, CDR1 SGHRS and CDR2 YFSETQ. V was pared by 0 bases and J by 4 bases, with 11 bases between. The CDR3 contains 15 residues. CDR3 sequence (DNA): TGCGCCAGCAGCTTGGCGGGGGTTAGGGGAAACACCATATATTTT. Its translation is CASSLAGVRGNTIYF.

The genes are TRBV5-4 and TRBJ1-2; D not certain. The CDR3 is made up of 14 amino acids. CDR1 is SGHNT, CDR2 YYREEE, per germline (reference sequence). The ends were cut back, 0 bases at V and 4 bases at J, with 10 bases in the middle. For the CDR3, the DNA is TGTGCCAGCAGCTTGGACCCCTCGGGCTATGGCTACACCTTC. It encodes CASSLDPSGYGYTF.

The chain carries TRBV5-1 and TRBJ2-3, with 7 nucleotides matching TRBD2. This CDR3 has 14 amino acids. Germline V gene sequence: CDR1 SGHRS, CDR2 YFSETQ. After removal of 0 bases from V and 5 bases from J, the junction contained 3 bases not matched to a gene. The CDR3 loop reads CASSLGLAGDTQYF. The CDR3 DNA follows: TGCGCCAGCAGCTTGGGACTAGCTGGAGATACGCAGTATTTT.

The genes are TRBV6-1 and TRBJ1-3; 8 bases match TRBD1. The CDR3 has 15 amino acids. V trimming: 2 bases; J trimming: 2 bases; junction bases outside the gene matches: 2. Germline CDR1 is MNHNS and CDR2 is SASEGT. The CDR3: CASSEQTGAGNTIYF. Written as DNA, the CDR3 is TGTGCCAGCAGTGAACAGACAGGGGCTGGAAACACCATATATTTT.

The chain joins TRBV28 to TRBJ1-6, with 11 bases fitting TRBD1. The CDR3 spans 16 residues. Germline-derived CDR1 and CDR2 are MDHEN and SYDVKM. V gave up 5 bases and J gave up 9 bases; unmatched junction bases: 9. The CDR3 coding sequence is TGTGCCAGCAGTGCCTCCGGGACAGGGGGTAGTTCACCCCTCCACTTT. It specifies CASSASGTGGSSPLHF. The full variable domain, in which reference TRBV28 and TRBJ1-6 provide the parts outside the CDR3, is DVKVTQSSRYLVKRTGEKVFLECVQDMDHENMFWYRQDPGLGLRLIYFSYDVKMKEKGDIPEGYSVSREKKERFSLILESASTNQTSMYLCASSASGTGGSSPLHFGNGTRLTVT.

The chain has TRBV5-1 and TRBJ1-6; possible D gene TRBD1, 5 bases. The CDR3 extends over 16 amino acids. Germline V lookup: CDR1 SGHRS, CDR2 YFSETQ. V dropped 5 bases and J dropped 1 base, with 13 bases sitting between them. Written as DNA, the CDR3 is TGCGCCAGCAGTTGGACAACGAGGTCCTATAATTCACCCCTCCACTTT. It is translated as CASSWTTRSYNSPLHF.

The chain carries TRBV7-2 and TRBJ1-5, with D unresolved. Germline V gene data show CDR1 as SGHTA and CDR2 as FQGNSA. The V and J ends lost 0 bases and 6 bases respectively, with 9 bases between them. The length of the CDR3 is 14 residues. This CDR3 reads CASSLAGSGQPQHF. The CDR3 DNA is TGTGCCAGCAGCTTAGCAGGGTCGGGTCAGCCCCAGCATTTT. The full variable domain, in which reference TRBV7-2 and TRBJ1-5 provide the parts outside the CDR3, is GAGVSQSPSNKVTEKGKDVELRCDPISGHTALYWYRQSLGQGLEFLIYFQGNSAPDKSGLPSDRFSAERTGGSVSTLTIQRTQQEDSAVYLCASSLAGSGQPQHFGDGTRLSIL.

This clone was seen only a few times. The germline gene is not matched at one end of the junction; a read error may be the cause. V usage is TRBV7-8 and J usage is TRBJ2-3, with a weak D call TRBD1 (6 bases). CDR1 and CDR2 (germline): SGHVS, FQNEAQ. The CDR3 extends over 19 amino acids. The CDR3: CASRLERFTGSHTGDTQYF. In DNA, the CDR3 is TGTGCCAGCAGGTTAGAAAGGTTCACAGGGAGTCATACTGGAGATACGCAGTATTTT.

This chain uses TRBV7-8 with TRBJ1-5; D gene unclear. Germline V gene sequence: CDR1 SGHVS, CDR2 FQNEAQ. The CDR3 loop spans 14 amino acids. V shed 2 bases and J shed 8 bases, with 13 bases lying between them. CDR3 region: CASSLRTSGEPQHF. The DNA for the CDR3 is TGTGCCAGCAGCTTACGGACCTCAGGAGAGCCCCAGCATTTT.

The chain uses TRBV6-6 and TRBJ1-2; 7 bases agree with TRBD1. CDR1 is MNHNY and CDR2 is SVGAGI in the germline V gene (reference sequence). V shed 2 bases and J 4 bases; nucleotides not matched to a gene: 7. The CDR3 is 15 amino acids. The CDR3 reads CASSYTGAAAYGYTF. In nucleotides, the CDR3 is TGTGCCAGCAGTTACACAGGGGCAGCCGCCTATGGCTACACCTTC.

This chain connects TRBV7-2 to TRBJ1-2, with TRBD1 identical over 7 bases. The germline gives CDR1 SGHTA, CDR2 FQGNSA. After removal of 5 bases from V and 6 bases from J, the junction contained 6 bases not matched to a gene. CDR3 length equals 13 residues. CDR3 region: CASSPRTGDGYTF. The CDR3 DNA sequence: TGTGCCAGCAGCCCAAGGACAGGTGATGGCTACACCTTC.

This chain joins TRBV11-2 and TRBJ1-1; unclear D gene. Germline V lookup: CDR1 SGHAT, CDR2 FQNNGV. CDR3 length: 13 residues. V was cut by 5 bases and J by 0 bases, with 7 bases left in between. The CDR3: CASSADLNTEAFF. The CDR3 DNA sequence: TGTGCCAGCAGCGCCGACCTGAACACTGAAGCTTTCTTT.

CDR3 nucleotides: TGTGCCAGCTGCGGGATTAGGTACACTGAAGCTTTCTTT. As protein: CASCGIRYTEAFF. The chain uses TRBV6-6 and TRBJ1-1; no clear D. With 8 bases removed from V and 3 bases from J, the gap between germline ends came to 13 bases. Germline V CDR1 and CDR2: MNHNY, SVGAGI (reference sequence). The CDR3 length is 13 residues.